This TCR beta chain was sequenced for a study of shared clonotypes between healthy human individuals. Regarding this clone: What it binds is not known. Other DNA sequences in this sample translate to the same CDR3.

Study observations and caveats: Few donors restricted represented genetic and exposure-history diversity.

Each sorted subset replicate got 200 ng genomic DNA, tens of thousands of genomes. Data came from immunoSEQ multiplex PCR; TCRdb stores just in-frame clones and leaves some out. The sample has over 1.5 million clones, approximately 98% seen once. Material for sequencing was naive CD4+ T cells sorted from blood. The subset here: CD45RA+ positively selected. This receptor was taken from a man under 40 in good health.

DNA of the CDR3: TGTGCCAGCAGTGAAACAGGGGGATCCTACAATGAGCAGTTCTTC. Protein product: CASSETGGSYNEQFF. This chain joins TRBV6-4 and TRBJ2-1, with 8 bases matching TRBD1. The CDR3 runs to 15 residues. V was pared by 3 bases and J by 1 base, with 2 bases of the junction left unmatched. Germline V gene data show CDR1 as MRHNA and CDR2 as SNTAGT.